Each of the 29 T cell receptor beta chains below was sequenced from the same sample in a study of PD-1 blockade in classical Hodgkin lymphoma. Relapse after autologous stem cell transplantation occurred in every patient, and brentuximab vedotin exposure varied. The repertoire was sequenced with immunoSEQ multiplex PCR; TCRdb's copy has only in-frame clones and lacks some. The sample includes more than 60,000 clones, roughly nine tenths seen only once; the top ten take approximately 9.7%. The specimen was peripheral blood mononuclear cells (PBMCs), collected at baseline. These receptors came from a human donor with classical Hodgkin lymphoma.

This clone was seen just once. V gene TRBV4-1 combines with J gene TRBJ1-4; weak D call: TRBD1 (5 bases). V gave up 0 bases and J gave up 10 bases, with 15 bases separating them. This CDR3 spans 15 amino acids. The germline CDR1 and CDR2 sequences are MGHRA and YSYEKL. CDR3 sequence (DNA): TGCGCCAGCAGCCAAGATCAGGGCCCTTTTTCAAAACTGTTTTTT. This sequence encodes CASSQDQGPFSKLFF.

The genes are TRBV7-2 and TRBJ2-1; TRBD1 aligns across 8 bases. CDR3 size: 13 residues. Germline assignment: CDR1 SGHTA and CDR2 FQGNSA. The V segment lost 5 bases and the J segment 7 bases; nucleotides outside the gene matches: 4. The CDR3 reads CASSPRQGNEQFF. CDR3 in DNA: TGTGCCAGCAGCCCCCGACAGGGGAATGAGCAGTTCTTC. Using reference TRBV7-2 and TRBJ2-1 for the parts outside the CDR3, the full variable domain is GAGVSQSPSNKVTEKGKDVELRCDPISGHTALYWYRQSLGQGLEFLIYFQGNSAPDKSGLPSDRFSAERTGGSVSTLTIQRTQQEDSAVYLCASSPRQGNEQFFGPGTRLTVL.

The chain employs TRBV28 and TRBJ2-7, with D maybe TRBD1 (5 bases). Between the trimmed V and J ends, which lost 3 bases and 3 bases, there was a span of 18 bases. Germline CDR1 reads MDHEN; CDR2 reads SYDVKM. The CDR3 extends over 16 amino acids. The CDR3 sequence is CASSFSLSGLSYEQYF. The CDR3 DNA is TGTGCCAGCAGTTTCTCCCTTTCAGGGTTAAGCTACGAGCAGTACTTC.

This chain links TRBV19 with TRBJ2-1; 15 bases agree with TRBD2. The CDR3 is 16 residues long. Germline V CDR1 and CDR2: LNHDA, SQIVND (reference sequence). Germline trimming cut 6 bases from V and 10 bases from J; bases unmatched to any gene: 10. Written as DNA, the CDR3 is TGTGCCAGTAGCACGCACACGGGACTAGCGGGGGGAGAGCAGTTCTTC. Encoded protein: CASSTHTGLAGGEQFF.

The genes are TRBV7-8 and TRBJ2-7; the match to TRBD1 covers 11 bases. J lost 4 bases, V lost 4 bases, and 3 bases had no gene match. CDR3 size: 14 residues. Looked up from germline, CDR1 is SGHVS and CDR2 is FQNEAQ. The CDR3 sequence: CASSSGTGGYEQYF. Here the CDR3 DNA reads TGTGCCAGCAGCTCCGGGACAGGGGGGTACGAGCAGTACTTC.

CDR3 DNA: TGTGCCAGCAGTACGATCGCGGGGTTCACCGGGGAGCTGTTTTTT. Protein: CASSTIAGFTGELFF. V and J are TRBV6-5 and TRBJ2-2; a weak D match, TRBD2 (6 bases). The CDR3 contains 15 residues. V gave up 5 bases and J gave up 4 bases, with 14 bases separating them. Germline assignment: CDR1 MNHEY and CDR2 SVGAGI.

The chain joins TRBV7-3 to TRBJ2-1; 7 bases align to TRBD2. Trimming took 5 bases from V and 1 from J; bases not matched to a gene: 5. The CDR3 runs 15 residues. Germline values: CDR1 SGHTA, CDR2 FQGTGA. In DNA form, the CDR3 reads TGTGCCAGCAGCCACGGAGCGGGATCCTACAATGAGCAGTTCTTC. Protein product: CASSHGAGSYNEQFF.

This chain links TRBV5-8 with TRBJ1-1; no firm D call. The CDR3 runs to 13 residues. Germline CDR1 and CDR2: SGHTS and YDEGEE. Trimming left V 0 bases short and J 3 bases short, with 6 bases between. The CDR3 reads CASSLARYTEAFF. CDR3 coding DNA: TGTGCCAGCAGCTTGGCAAGGTACACTGAAGCTTTCTTT.

The gene calls are TRBV11-2 and TRBJ1-4; D is possibly TRBD1 (5 bases). The V and J ends lost 7 bases and 7 bases respectively, with 19 bases between them. Per germline, CDR1 SGHAT and CDR2 FQNNGV. CDR3 size: 15 residues. CDR3 DNA: TGTGCCAGCACCCTGGGAGTCCAGGGCGGTGAAAAACTGTTTTTT. It is translated as CASTLGVQGGEKLFF.

The chain is built from TRBV27 and TRBJ2-1, with D hard to call. The CDR3 has 12 amino acids. V shed 0 bases and J shed 5 bases, with 2 bases lying between them. Germline CDR1 is MNHEY and CDR2 is SMNVEV (reference sequence). CDR3 loop: CASSLSHNEQFF. The CDR3 DNA sequence: TGTGCCAGCAGTTTATCCCACAATGAGCAGTTCTTC.

J is TRBJ2-1 and V is TRBV19; 8 bases fit TRBD2. The CDR3 sequence is 15 residues long. The V segment lost 4 bases and the J segment 3 bases; nucleotides outside the gene matches: 5. CDR1 is LNHDA and CDR2 is SQIVND in the germline V gene (reference sequence). The CDR3, as DNA: TGTGCCAGTAGTAAAGCGGGAGATCTCTACAATGAGCAGTTCTTC. The encoded protein is CASSKAGDLYNEQFF.

The V gene is TRBV25-1, the J gene TRBJ2-6; D is unclear. In germline, CDR1 is MGHDK, CDR2 SYGVNS. There are 16 residues in the CDR3. V was shortened by 6 bases and J by 4 bases, with 16 bases between the two germline ends. The CDR3 region has the DNA TGTGCCAGCAGGGGATTTTCCCCTTCAGGGGCCAACGTCCTGACTTTC. This gives the protein CASRGFSPSGANVLTF.

The rearrangement joins TRBV5-1 to TRBJ2-3; D remains unclear. Germline values: CDR1 SGHRS, CDR2 YFSETQ. V shed 0 bases and J shed 4 bases, with 18 bases lying between them. This CDR3 has 17 amino acids. CDR3 sequence reads: CASSLALSRSLADTQYF. As DNA, the CDR3 is TGCGCCAGCAGCTTGGCCCTAAGTAGATCCTTGGCAGATACGCAGTATTTT.

The chain links TRBV9 to TRBJ1-2; a possible D gene is TRBD1 (6 bases). Trimming left V 3 bases short and J 6 bases short, with 18 bases between. The length of the CDR3 is 15 residues. CDR1 and CDR2 (germline): SGDLS, YYNGEE. CDR3 loop: CASSATFTGSNGYTF. The CDR3 DNA reads as TGTGCCAGCAGCGCTACTTTTACAGGGTCGAATGGCTACACCTTC.

The chain links TRBV10-3 to TRBJ1-1; TRBD1 is a possible D gene (5 bases). The V end was cut by 3 bases, the J end by 4 bases, with 12 bases between. Germline V gene sequence: CDR1 ENHRY, CDR2 SYGVKD. This CDR3 region has 14 residues. CDR3 loop: CAISETPGGTEAFF. CDR3 sequence (DNA): TGTGCCATCAGTGAAACCCCCGGGGGCACTGAAGCTTTCTTT.

This sequence joins TRBV2 and TRBJ2-2; weak D call: TRBD1 (6 bases). The V gene lost 3 bases and the J gene lost 4 bases, with 12 bases spanning the gap. This CDR3 has 15 amino acids. The germline V gene encodes CDR1 SNHLY and CDR2 FYNNEI. CDR3 sequence reads: CASSDLGAGTGELFF. CDR3 DNA: TGTGCCAGCAGTGATCTGGGGGCGGGCACCGGGGAGCTGTTTTTT.

This chain links TRBV16 with TRBJ1-2; D perhaps matches TRBD1 (5 bases). Trimming shortened V by 5 bases and J by 8 bases, and 9 bases separated the two germline ends. The CDR3 contains 11 residues. The germline CDR1 and CDR2 sequences are KGHSY and FQNENV. The CDR3 nucleotides read TGTGCCAGCAGCGGACATGGAGGCTACACCTTC. Amino acids: CASSGHGGYTF.

The J gene is TRBJ1-5, the V gene TRBV19; perhaps TRBD1 as D (5 bases). CDR3 length: 15 amino acids. The V and J ends lost 0 bases and 6 bases respectively, with 12 bases between them. Germline assignment: CDR1 LNHDA and CDR2 SQIVND (reference sequence). CDR3 in amino acids: CASSIETVGSQPQHF. DNA of the CDR3: TGTGCCAGTAGTATAGAGACAGTAGGATCTCAGCCCCAGCATTTT.

The V call is TRBV19, the J call TRBJ2-7; 7 nucleotides line up with TRBD2. Germline trimming cut 7 bases from V and 2 bases from J; bases unmatched to any gene: 14. The CDR3 runs to 16 residues. CDR1 and CDR2 from the germline V gene are LNHDA and SQIVND (reference sequence). In DNA form, the CDR3 reads TGTGCCAGTAACCCCCGGGGGAGGGCCGTCCCCTACGAGCAGTACTTC. Amino acid sequence: CASNPRGRAVPYEQYF.

The rearrangement joins TRBV2 to TRBJ2-1, with D unclear. CDR1 and CDR2 from the germline V gene are SNHLY and FYNNEI. The CDR3 runs to 13 residues. Trimming cost V 10 bases and J 0 bases, with 10 bases left between them. CDR3: CATHQDSYNEQFF. CDR3 DNA: TGTGCCACCCATCAAGACTCCTACAATGAGCAGTTCTTC.

V usage is TRBV15 and J usage is TRBJ2-1; 8 bases align to TRBD1. CDR1 and CDR2 from the germline V gene are LNHNV and YYDKDF (reference sequence). V trimming: 5 bases; J trimming: 7 bases; junction bases outside the gene matches: 4. The CDR3 runs 13 residues. CDR3 amino acids: CATSLRQGNEQFF. The CDR3 nucleotides are TGTGCCACCAGCTTGCGACAGGGGAATGAGCAGTTCTTC. Together with reference TRBV15 and TRBJ2-1, the CDR3 gives the full variable domain: DAMVIQNPRYQVTQFGKPVTLSCSQTLNHNVMYWYQQKSSQAPKLLFHYYDKDFNNEADTPDNFQSRRPNTSFCFLDIRSPGLGDTAMYLCATSLRQGNEQFFGPGTRLTVL.

This chain uses TRBV7-9 with TRBJ2-1; 8 bases align to TRBD2. CDR3 length equals 14 residues. V lost 5 bases, J lost 7 bases, and 7 bases stayed unmatched. Germline V gene data show CDR1 as SEHNR and CDR2 as FQNEAQ (reference sequence). This CDR3 is CASSHNPSGNEQFF. The CDR3 region has the DNA TGTGCCAGCAGCCATAACCCTAGCGGGAATGAGCAGTTCTTC.

This chain links TRBV13 with TRBJ2-1; D is possibly TRBD1 or TRBD2 (5 bases each). The CDR3 extends over 17 amino acids. The V end lost 5 bases, the J end lost 0 bases, and 17 bases lay between the germline ends. CDR1 and CDR2 (germline): PRHDT, FYEKMQ (reference sequence). The CDR3 loop is CASSLWETASSYNEQFF. For the CDR3, the DNA is TGTGCCAGCAGCCTATGGGAGACAGCGAGCTCCTACAATGAGCAGTTCTTC.

The chain couples TRBV5-6 to TRBJ2-5, with 10 positions matching TRBD1. This CDR3 region has 15 residues. The V and J ends lost 4 bases and 5 bases, in that order; junction bases with no gene match: 8. Looked up from germline, CDR1 is SGHDT and CDR2 is YYEEEE. The CDR3 nucleotides are TGTGCCAGCAGCATATGGACAGGGGGGGGCGAGACCCAGTACTTC. This translates into CASSIWTGGGETQYF.

This chain connects TRBV7-8 to TRBJ2-7; weak D call: TRBD2 (5 bases). This CDR3 is 14 amino acids long. CDR1 SGHVS and CDR2 FQNEAQ come from the germline V gene. Between the trimmed V and J ends, which lost 6 bases and 0 bases, there was a span of 12 bases. CDR3 sequence reads: CASRAGGSSYEQYF. CDR3 sequence (DNA): TGTGCCAGCAGAGCTGGAGGTAGCTCCTACGAGCAGTACTTC.

The genes are TRBV5-1 and TRBJ2-3; weak D call: TRBD2 (6 bases). The V and J ends lost 0 bases and 2 bases respectively, with 7 bases between them. Germline V gene data show CDR1 as SGHRS and CDR2 as YFSETQ. The CDR3 extends over 14 amino acids. The CDR3 spells CASSLGRATDTQYF. CDR3 coding DNA: TGCGCCAGCAGCTTGGGGAGGGCCACAGATACGCAGTATTTT. The variable domain in full, completed from reference TRBV5-1 and TRBJ2-3, reads KAGVTQTPRYLIKTRGQQVTLSCSPISGHRSVSWYQQTPGQGLQFLFEYFSETQRNKGNFPGRFSGRQFSNSRSEMNVSTLELGDSALYLCASSLGRATDTQYFGPGTRLTVL.

The V and J genes are TRBV7-9 and TRBJ1-1, with D perhaps TRBD1 (5 bases). CDR1 and CDR2 (germline): SEHNR, FQNEAQ (reference sequence). CDR3 length: 12 amino acids. The germline V and J ends were trimmed by 7 bases and 0 bases, with 6 bases remaining between them. Here the CDR3 reads CASNRMNTEAFF. The DNA for the CDR3 is TGTGCCAGCAACAGGATGAACACTGAAGCTTTCTTT.

The CDR3 sequence: CASSWALQETQYF. In DNA form, the CDR3 reads TGTGCCAGCAGCTGGGCACTCCAAGAGACCCAGTACTTC. The V and J genes are TRBV7-9 and TRBJ2-5; the D is unclear. Germline V CDR1 and CDR2: SEHNR, FQNEAQ (reference sequence). Trimming removed 4 bases at V and 1 base at J, with 7 bases between. CDR3 length: 13 amino acids.

V usage is TRBV11-3 and J usage is TRBJ2-5; D call uncertain. CDR3 length: 16 residues. The V and J ends lost 2 bases and 2 bases respectively, with 15 bases between them. In germline, CDR1 is SGHNT, CDR2 YENEEA. The CDR3 loop is CASSLRDTPAQETQYF. Here the CDR3 DNA reads TGTGCCAGCAGCTTAAGGGATACACCCGCGCAAGAGACCCAGTACTTC.